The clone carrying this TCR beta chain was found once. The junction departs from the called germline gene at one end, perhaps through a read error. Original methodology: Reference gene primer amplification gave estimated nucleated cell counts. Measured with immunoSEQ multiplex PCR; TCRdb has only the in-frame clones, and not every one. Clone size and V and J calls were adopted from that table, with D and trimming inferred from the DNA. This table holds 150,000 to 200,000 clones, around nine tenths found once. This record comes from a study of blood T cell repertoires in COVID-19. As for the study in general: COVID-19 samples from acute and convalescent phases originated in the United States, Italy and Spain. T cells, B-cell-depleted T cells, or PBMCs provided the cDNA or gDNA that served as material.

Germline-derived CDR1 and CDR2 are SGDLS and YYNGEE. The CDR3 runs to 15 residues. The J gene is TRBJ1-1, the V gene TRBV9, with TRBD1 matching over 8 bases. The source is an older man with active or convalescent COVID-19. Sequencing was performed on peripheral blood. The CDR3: CASSVTGTGNTEAFF. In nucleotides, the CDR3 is TGTGCCAGCAGCGTAACCGGGACAGGAAACACCGAAGCTTTCTTT.